This TCR beta chain was recovered during a study of blood T cell repertoires in COVID-19. Study-level information: The United States, Italy and Spain supplied acute and convalescent COVID-19 samples. PBMCs, B-cell-depleted T cells, or T cells were the source of the cDNA or gDNA that made up the material.

This clone was recorded a few times. Under the authors' procedure: The authors estimated nucleated cell counts from reference gene primer amplification. Some clones are missing from TCRdb's copy, which holds only in-frame ones; the method was immunoSEQ multiplex PCR. V, J and clone size reflect that table, while D and trimming were determined from the DNA. The sample lists some 200,000 clones, 86% occurring once. The ends were cut back, 5 bases at V and 3 bases at J, with 15 bases in the middle. The germline V gene encodes CDR1 SGHNT and CDR2 YENEEA. This CDR3 has 15 residues. This chain connects TRBV11-3 to TRBJ2-3, with TRBD2 as a possible D gene (5 bases). The sequencing input was peripheral blood. This sequence originates from an elderly man with acute or convalescent COVID-19. The CDR3 sequence: CASSRMTGFTDTQYF. The CDR3 nucleotides read TGTGCCAGCAGCCGGATGACGGGATTTACAGATACGCAGTATTTT.